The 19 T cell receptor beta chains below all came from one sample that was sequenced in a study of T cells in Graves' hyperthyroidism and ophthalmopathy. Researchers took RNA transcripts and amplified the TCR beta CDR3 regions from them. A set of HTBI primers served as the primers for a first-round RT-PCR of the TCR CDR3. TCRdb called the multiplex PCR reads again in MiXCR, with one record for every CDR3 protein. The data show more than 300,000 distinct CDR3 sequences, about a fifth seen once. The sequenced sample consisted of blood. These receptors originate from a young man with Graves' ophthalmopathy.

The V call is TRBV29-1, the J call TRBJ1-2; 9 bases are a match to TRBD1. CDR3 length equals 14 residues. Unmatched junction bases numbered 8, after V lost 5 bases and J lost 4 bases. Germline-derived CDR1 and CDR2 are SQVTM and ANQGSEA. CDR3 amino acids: CSVSPGTGFYGYTF. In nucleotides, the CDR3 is TGCAGCGTTAGTCCCGGGACAGGGTTCTATGGCTACACCTTC.

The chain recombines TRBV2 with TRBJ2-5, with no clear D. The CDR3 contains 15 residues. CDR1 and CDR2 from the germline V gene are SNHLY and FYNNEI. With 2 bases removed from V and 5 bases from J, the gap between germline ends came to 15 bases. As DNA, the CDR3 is TGTGCCAGCAGTGAACAGATAACCCGACGGGAGACCCAGTACTTC. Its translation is CASSEQITRRETQYF.

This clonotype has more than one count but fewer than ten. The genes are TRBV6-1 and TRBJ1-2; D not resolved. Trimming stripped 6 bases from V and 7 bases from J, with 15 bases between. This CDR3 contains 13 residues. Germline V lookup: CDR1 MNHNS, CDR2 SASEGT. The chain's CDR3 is CASRNGVYGGYTF. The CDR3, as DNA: TGTGCCAGCAGGAACGGGGTATATGGTGGCTACACCTTC.

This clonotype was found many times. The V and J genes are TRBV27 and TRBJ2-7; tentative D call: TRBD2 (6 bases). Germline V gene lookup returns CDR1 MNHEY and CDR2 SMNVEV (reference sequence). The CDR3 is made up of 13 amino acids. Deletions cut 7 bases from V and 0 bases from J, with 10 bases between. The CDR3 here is CASKRGSSYEQYF. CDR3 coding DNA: TGTGCCAGCAAACGGGGGAGCTCCTACGAGCAGTACTTC.

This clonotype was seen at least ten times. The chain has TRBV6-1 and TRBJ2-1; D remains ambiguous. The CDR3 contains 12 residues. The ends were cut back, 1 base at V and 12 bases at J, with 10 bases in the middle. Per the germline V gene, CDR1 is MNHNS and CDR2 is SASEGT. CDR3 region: CASSEVAVGQFF. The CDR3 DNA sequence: TGTGCCAGCAGTGAAGTGGCGGTTGGGCAGTTCTTC.

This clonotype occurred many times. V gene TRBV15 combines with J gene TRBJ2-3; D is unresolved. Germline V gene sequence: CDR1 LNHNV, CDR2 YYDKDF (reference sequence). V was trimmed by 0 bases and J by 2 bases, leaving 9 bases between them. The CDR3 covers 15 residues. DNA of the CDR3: TGTGCCACCAGCAGAGATGGGCGCCCCACAGATACGCAGTATTTT. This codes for CATSRDGRPTDTQYF.

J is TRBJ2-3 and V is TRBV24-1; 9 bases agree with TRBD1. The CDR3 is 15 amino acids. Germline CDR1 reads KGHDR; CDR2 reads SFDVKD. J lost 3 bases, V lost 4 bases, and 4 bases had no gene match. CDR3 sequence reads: CATSEQGAPTDTQYF. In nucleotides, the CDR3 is TGTGCCACCAGTGAACAGGGGGCGCCGACAGATACGCAGTATTTT.

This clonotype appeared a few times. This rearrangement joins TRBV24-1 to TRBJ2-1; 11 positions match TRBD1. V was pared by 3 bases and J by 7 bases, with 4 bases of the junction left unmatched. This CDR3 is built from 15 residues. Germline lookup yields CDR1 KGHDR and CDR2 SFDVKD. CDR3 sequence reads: CATSDRTGGLNEQFF. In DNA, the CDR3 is TGTGCCACCAGTGATCGGACAGGGGGCCTAAATGAGCAGTTCTTC.

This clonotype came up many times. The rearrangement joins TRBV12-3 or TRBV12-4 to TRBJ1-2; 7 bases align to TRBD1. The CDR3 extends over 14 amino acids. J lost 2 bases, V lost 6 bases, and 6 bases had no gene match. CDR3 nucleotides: TGTGCCAGCAGAGGACAGGCACTGAACTATGGCTACACCTTC. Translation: CASRGQALNYGYTF.

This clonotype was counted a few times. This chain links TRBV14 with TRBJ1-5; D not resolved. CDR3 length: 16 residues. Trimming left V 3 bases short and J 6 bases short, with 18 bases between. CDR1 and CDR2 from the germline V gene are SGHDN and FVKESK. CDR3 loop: CASSQAEVPNSQPQHF. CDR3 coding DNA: TGTGCCAGCAGCCAGGCCGAGGTTCCTAACAGTCAGCCCCAGCATTTT.

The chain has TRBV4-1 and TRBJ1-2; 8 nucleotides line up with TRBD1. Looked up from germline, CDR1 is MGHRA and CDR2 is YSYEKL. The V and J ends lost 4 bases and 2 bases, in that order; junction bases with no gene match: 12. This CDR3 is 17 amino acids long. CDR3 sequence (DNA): TGCGCCAGCAGCCGATATAGTGAGGGACAGGAGAACTATGGCTACACCTTC. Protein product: CASSRYSEGQENYGYTF.

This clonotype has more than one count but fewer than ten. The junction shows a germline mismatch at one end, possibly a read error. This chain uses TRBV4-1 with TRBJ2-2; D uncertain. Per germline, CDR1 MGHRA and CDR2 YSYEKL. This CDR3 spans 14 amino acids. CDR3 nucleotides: TGCGCCAGCACCCAAAATCCGAACACCGGGGAGCTGTTTTTT. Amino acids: CASTQNPNTGELFF.

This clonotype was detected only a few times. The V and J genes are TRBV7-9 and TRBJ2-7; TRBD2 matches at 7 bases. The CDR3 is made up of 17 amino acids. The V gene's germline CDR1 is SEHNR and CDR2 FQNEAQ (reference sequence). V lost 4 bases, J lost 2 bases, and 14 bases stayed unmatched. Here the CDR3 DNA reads TGTGCCAGCAGCTCGCGTTCCGGGACTACCGGCGCCTACGAGCAGTACTTC. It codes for CASSSRSGTTGAYEQYF.

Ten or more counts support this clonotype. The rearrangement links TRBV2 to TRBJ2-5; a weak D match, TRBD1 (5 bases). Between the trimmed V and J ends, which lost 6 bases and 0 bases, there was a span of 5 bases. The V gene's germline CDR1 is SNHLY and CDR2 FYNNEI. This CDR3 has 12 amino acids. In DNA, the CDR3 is TGTGCCAGCAGGACAGACCAAGAGACCCAGTACTTC. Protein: CASRTDQETQYF.

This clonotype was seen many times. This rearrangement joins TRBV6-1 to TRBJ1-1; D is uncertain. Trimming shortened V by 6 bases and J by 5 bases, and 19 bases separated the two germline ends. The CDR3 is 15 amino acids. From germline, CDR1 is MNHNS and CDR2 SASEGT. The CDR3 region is CASSDSGGLSTEAFF. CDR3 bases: TGTGCCAGCAGCGACTCCGGCGGCCTGAGTACTGAAGCTTTCTTT.

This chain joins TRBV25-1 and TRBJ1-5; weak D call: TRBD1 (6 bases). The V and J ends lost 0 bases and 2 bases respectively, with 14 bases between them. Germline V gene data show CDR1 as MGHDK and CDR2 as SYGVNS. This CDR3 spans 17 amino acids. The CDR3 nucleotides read TGTGCCAGCAGTGAATATGGGACAAAGGGGCGCAATCAGCCCCAGCATTTT. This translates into CASSEYGTKGRNQPQHF. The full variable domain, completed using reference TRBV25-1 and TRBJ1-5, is EADIYQTPRYLVIGTGKKITLECSQTMGHDKMYWYQQDPGMELHLIHYSYGVNSTEKGDLSSESTVSRIRTEHFPLTLESARPSHTSQYLCASSEYGTKGRNQPQHFGDGTRLSIL.

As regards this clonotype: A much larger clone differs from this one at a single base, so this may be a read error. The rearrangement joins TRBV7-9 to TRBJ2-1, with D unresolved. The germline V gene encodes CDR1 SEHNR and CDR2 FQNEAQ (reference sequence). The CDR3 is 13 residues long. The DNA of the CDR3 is TGCGCCAGCAGCCAAGAGTGGCATCTCGAGCAGTTCTTC. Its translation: CASSQEWHLEQFF.

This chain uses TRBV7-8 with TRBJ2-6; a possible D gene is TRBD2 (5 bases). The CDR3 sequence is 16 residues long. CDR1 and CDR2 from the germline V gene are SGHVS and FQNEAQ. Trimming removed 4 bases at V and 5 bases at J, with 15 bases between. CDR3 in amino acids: CASSSGYIRRANVLTF. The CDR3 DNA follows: TGTGCCAGCAGCTCGGGATATATACGTCGGGCCAACGTCCTGACTTTC.

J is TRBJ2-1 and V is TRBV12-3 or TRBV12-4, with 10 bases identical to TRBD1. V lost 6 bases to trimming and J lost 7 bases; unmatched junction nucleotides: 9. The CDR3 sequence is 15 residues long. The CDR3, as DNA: TGTGCCAGCAGCCCCCGAGGGACAGGGGTTAATGAGCAGTTCTTC. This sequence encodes CASSPRGTGVNEQFF.